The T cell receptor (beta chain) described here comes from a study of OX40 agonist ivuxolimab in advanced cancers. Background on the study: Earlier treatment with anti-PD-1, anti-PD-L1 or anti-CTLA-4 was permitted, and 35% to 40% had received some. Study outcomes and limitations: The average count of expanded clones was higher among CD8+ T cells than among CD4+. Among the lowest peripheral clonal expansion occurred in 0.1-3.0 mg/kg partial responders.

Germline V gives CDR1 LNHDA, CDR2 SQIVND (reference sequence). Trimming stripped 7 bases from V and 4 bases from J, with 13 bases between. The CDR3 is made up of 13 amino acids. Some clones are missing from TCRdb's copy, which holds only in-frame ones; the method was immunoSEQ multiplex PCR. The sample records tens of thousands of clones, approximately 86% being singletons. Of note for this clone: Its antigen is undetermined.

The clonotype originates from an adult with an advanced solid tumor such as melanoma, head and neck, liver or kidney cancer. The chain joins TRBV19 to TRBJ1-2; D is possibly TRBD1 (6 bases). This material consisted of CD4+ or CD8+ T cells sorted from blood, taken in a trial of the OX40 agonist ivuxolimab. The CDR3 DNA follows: TGTGCCAGTACCCCCGGACAGTTCTATGGCTACACCTTC. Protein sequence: CASTPGQFYGYTF.